Presented here are 3 T cell receptor beta chains from one specimen sequenced in a study of tumor and adjacent non-tumor tissue in lung cancer. RNA was extracted from bulk tissue without any cell sorting. Three rounds of nested PCR, following a modified ARM-PCR protocol, produced the TCRbeta library. TCRdb re-called the multiplex PCR reads through MiXCR, storing one row per CDR3 protein. The sample lists under 95,000 distinct CDR3 sequences; 61% were seen once. Sequenced input: lung tumor tissue. These receptors all stem from a man in his sixties or seventies with non-small cell lung cancer.

The chain has TRBV4-2 and TRBJ1-5; D is perhaps TRBD1 (5 bases). Trimming removed 1 base from V and 16 bases from J, with 32 bases in between. Germline V lookup: CDR1 LGHNA, CDR2 YNFKEQ. The CDR3 has 18 residues. The CDR3 coding sequence is TGTGCCAGCAGCCAAGGGAGGATGCAGGGAATGAGCAATCAGCTCCACCATTTT. The encoded protein is CASSQGRMQGMSNQLHHF.

This clonotype showed up many times. The chain couples TRBV6-1 to TRBJ1-1, with 7 bases lining up with TRBD1. Per germline, CDR1 MNHNS and CDR2 SASEGT. Germline trimming cut 8 bases from V and 3 bases from J; bases unmatched to any gene: 6. CDR3 length: 13 residues. Here the CDR3 reads CASSRTGDTEAFF. The CDR3 DNA follows: TGTGCCAGCTCCAGGACAGGCGACACTGAAGCTTTCTTT.

This clonotype is medium-sized. V is TRBV4-2 and J is TRBJ2-1, with TRBD2 matching 7 bases. V lost 0 bases, J lost 15 bases, and 11 bases stayed unmatched. Germline V CDR1 and CDR2: LGHNA, YNFKEQ. The CDR3 totals 14 residues. The CDR3: CASSQDLGGGGRFF. The CDR3 DNA reads TGTGCCAGCAGCCAAGACTTAGGCGGGGGAGGTCGGTTCTTC.